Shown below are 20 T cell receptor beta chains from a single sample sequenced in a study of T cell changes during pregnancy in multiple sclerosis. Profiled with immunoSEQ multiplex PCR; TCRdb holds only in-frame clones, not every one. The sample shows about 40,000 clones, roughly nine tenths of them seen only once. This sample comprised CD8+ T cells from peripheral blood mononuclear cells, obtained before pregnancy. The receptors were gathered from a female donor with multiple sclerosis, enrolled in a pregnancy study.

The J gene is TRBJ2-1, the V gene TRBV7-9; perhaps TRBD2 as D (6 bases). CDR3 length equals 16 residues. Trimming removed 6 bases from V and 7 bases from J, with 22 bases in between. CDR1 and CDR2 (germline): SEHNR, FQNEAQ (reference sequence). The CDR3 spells CASRPTGRDSDNEQFF. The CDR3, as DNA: TGTGCCAGCAGACCCACCGGACGGGACTCAGATAATGAGCAGTTCTTC.

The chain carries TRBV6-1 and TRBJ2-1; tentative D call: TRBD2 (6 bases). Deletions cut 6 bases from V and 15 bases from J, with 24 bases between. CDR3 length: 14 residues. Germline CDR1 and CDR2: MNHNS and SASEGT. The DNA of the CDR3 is TGTGCCAGCAGCAGAACTAGCCCATGGCCGTCGGGGTTCTTC. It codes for CASSRTSPWPSGFF.

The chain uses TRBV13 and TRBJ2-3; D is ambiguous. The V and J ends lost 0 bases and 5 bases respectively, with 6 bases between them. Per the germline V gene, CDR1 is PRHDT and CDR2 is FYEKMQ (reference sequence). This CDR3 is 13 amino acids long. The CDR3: CASSLGLRDTQYF. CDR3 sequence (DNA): TGTGCCAGCAGCTTAGGACTTAGAGATACGCAGTATTTT.

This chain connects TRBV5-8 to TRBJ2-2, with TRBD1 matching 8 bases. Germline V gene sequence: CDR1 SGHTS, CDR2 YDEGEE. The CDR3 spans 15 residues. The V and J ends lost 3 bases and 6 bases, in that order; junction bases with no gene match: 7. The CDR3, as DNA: TGTGCCAGCAGCTATAGACAGGGGCCTGCCGGGGAGCTGTTTTTT. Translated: CASSYRQGPAGELFF.

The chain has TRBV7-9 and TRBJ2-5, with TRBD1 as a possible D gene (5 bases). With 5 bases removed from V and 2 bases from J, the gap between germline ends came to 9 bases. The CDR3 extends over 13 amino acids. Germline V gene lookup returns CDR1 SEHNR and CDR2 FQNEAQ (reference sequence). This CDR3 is CASSPQGQETQYF. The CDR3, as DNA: TGTGCCAGCAGCCCGCAGGGACAAGAGACCCAGTACTTC.

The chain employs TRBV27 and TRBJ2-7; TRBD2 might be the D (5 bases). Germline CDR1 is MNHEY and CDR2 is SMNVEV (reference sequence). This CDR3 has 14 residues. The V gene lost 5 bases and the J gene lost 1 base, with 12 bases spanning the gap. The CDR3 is CASSPRGPSYEQYF. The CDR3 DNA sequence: TGTGCCAGCAGTCCCCGAGGGCCTTCCTACGAGCAGTACTTC.

The CDR3 protein is CASSSSGVETQYF. The CDR3 nucleotides read TGCGCCAGCAGCTCGTCGGGTGTAGAGACCCAGTACTTC. This sequence joins TRBV5-1 and TRBJ2-5; D is unresolved. Germline assignment: CDR1 SGHRS and CDR2 YFSETQ. The V end lost 3 bases, the J end lost 4 bases, and 10 bases lay between the germline ends. CDR3 length: 13 residues.

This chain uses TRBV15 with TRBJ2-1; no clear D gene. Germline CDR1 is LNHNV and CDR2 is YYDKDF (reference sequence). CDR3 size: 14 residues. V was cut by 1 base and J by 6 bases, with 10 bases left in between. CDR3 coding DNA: TGTGCCACCAGCAGAGTTGTGGGCCCCAATGAGCAGTTCTTC. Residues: CATSRVVGPNEQFF.

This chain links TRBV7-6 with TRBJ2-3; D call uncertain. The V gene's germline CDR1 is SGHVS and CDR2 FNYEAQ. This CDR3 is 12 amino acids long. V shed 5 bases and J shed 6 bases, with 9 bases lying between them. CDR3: CASSQMEDTQYF. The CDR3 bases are TGTGCCAGCAGCCAGATGGAGGATACGCAGTATTTT.

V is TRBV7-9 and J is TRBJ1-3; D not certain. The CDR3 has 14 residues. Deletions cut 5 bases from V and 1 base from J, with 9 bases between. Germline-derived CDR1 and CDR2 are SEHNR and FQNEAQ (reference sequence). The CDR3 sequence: CASSPPGSGNTIYF. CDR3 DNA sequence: TGTGCCAGCAGCCCCCCGGGGTCTGGAAACACCATATATTTT.

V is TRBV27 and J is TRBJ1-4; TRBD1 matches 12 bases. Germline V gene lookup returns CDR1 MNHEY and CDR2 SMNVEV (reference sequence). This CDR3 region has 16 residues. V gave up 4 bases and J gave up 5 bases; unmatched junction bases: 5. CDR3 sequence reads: CASSSAGQGANEKLFF. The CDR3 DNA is TGTGCCAGCAGTTCGGCGGGACAGGGGGCCAATGAAAAACTGTTTTTT.

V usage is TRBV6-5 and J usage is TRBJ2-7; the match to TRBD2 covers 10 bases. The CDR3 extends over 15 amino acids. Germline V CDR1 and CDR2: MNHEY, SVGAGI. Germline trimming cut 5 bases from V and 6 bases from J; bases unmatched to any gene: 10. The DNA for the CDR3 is TGTGCCAGCAGTCCTCCGGGACTAGCGTTCAGCGAGCAGTACTTC. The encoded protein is CASSPPGLAFSEQYF.

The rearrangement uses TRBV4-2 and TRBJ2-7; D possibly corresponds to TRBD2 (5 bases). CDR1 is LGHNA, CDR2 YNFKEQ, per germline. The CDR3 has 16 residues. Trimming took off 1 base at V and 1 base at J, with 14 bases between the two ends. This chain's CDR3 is CASSQGVGTGSYEQYF. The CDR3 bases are TGTGCCAGCAGCCAAGGTGTGGGAACGGGGTCCTACGAGCAGTACTTC.

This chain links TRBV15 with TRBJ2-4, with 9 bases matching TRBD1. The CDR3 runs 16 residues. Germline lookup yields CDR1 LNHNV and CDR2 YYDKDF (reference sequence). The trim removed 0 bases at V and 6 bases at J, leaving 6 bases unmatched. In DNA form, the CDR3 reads TGTGCCACCAGCAGAGATAGAGGGACAGGGTCAAACATTCAGTACTTC. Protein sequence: CATSRDRGTGSNIQYF.

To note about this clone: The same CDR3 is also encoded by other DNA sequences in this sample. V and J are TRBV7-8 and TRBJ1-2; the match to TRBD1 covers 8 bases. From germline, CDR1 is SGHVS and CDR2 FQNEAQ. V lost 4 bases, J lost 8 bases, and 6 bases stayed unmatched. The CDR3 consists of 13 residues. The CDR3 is CASSSGGMGGYTF. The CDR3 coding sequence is TGTGCCAGCAGCTCAGGGGGCATGGGAGGCTACACCTTC.

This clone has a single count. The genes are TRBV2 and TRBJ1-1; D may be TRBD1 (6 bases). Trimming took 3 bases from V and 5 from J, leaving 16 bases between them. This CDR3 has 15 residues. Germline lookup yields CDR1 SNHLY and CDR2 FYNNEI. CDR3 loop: CASSEPRSGETEAFF. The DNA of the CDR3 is TGTGCCAGCAGTGAGCCCCGCTCAGGGGAAACTGAAGCTTTCTTT.

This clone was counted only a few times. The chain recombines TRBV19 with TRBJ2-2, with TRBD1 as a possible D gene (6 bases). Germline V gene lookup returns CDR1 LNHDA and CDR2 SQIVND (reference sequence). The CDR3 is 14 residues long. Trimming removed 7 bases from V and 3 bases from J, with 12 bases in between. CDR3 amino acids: CASKGDLDTGELFF. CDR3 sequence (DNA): TGTGCCAGTAAGGGGGACCTTGACACCGGGGAGCTGTTTTTT. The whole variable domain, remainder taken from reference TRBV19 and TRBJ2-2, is DGGITQSPKYLFRKEGQNVTLSCEQNLNHDAMYWYRQDPGQGLRLIYYSQIVNDFQKGDIAEGYSVSREKKESFPLTVTSAQKNPTAFYLCASKGDLDTGELFFGEGSRLTVL.

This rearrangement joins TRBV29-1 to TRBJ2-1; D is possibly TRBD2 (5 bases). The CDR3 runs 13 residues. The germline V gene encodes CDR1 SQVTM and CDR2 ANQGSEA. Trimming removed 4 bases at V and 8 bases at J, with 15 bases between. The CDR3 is CSVVGGKTDEQFF. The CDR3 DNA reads TGCAGCGTTGTAGGAGGTAAGACCGATGAGCAGTTCTTC.

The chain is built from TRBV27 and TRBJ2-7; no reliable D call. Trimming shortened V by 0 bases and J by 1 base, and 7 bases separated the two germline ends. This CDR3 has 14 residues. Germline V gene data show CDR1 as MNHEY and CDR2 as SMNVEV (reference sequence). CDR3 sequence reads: CASSLSFPSYEQYF. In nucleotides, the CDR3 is TGTGCCAGCAGTTTATCGTTCCCTTCCTACGAGCAGTACTTC.

This CDR3 is CARSGRGNEQFF. CDR3 coding DNA: TGTGCCAGAAGCGGGAGGGGAAATGAGCAGTTCTTC. The chain has TRBV30 and TRBJ2-1, with 10 bases matching TRBD2. CDR3 length: 12 residues. Germline trimming cut 8 bases from V and 7 bases from J; bases unmatched to any gene: 5. From germline, CDR1 is GTSNPN and CDR2 SVGIG (reference sequence).